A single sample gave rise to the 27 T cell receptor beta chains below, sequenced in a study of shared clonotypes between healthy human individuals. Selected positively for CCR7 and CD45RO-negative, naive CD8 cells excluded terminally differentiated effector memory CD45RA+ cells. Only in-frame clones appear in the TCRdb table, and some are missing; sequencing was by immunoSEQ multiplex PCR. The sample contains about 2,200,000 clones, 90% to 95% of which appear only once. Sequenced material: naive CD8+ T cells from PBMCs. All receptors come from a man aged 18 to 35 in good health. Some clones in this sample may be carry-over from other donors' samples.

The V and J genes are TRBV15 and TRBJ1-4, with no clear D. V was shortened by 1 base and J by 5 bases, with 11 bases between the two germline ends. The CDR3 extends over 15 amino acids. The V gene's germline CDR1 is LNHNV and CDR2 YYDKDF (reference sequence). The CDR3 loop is CATSRVPTWNEKLFF. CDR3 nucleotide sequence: TGTGCCACCAGCAGAGTGCCGACATGGAATGAAAAACTGTTTTTT.

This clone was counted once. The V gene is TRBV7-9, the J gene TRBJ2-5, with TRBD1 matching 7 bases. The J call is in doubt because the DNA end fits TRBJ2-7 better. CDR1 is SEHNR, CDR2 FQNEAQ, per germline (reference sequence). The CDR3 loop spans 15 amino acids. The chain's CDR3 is CASSLRQGDYYEQYF. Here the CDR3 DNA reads TGTGCCAGCAGCCTAAGACAGGGTGATTACTACGAGCAGTACTTC.

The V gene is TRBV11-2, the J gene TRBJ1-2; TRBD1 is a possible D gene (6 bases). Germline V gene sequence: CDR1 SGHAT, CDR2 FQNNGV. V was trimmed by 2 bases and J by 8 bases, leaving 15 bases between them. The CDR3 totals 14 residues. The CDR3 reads CASSLSSTGGGYTF. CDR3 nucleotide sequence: TGTGCCAGCAGCTTATCATCGACAGGCGGGGGCTACACCTTC.

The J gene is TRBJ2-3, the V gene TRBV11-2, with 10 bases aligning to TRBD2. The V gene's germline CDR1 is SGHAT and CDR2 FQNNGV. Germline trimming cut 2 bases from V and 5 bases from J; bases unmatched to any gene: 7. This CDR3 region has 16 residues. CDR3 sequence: CASSLTLAGEGDTQYF. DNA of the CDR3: TGTGCCAGCAGCTTAACTCTAGCGGGAGAGGGAGATACGCAGTATTTT. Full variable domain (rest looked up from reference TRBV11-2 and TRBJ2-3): EAGVAQSPRYKIIEKRQSVAFWCNPISGHATLYWYQQILGQGPKLLIQFQNNGVVDDSQLPKDRFSAERLKGVDSTLKIQPAKLEDSAVYLCASSLTLAGEGDTQYFGPGTRLTVL.

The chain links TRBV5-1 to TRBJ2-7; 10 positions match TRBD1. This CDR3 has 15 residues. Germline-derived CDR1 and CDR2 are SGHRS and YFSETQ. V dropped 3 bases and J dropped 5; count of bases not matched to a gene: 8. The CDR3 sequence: CASSWTGQGVDEQYF. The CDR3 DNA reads TGCGCCAGCAGCTGGACCGGACAGGGGGTGGACGAGCAGTACTTC.

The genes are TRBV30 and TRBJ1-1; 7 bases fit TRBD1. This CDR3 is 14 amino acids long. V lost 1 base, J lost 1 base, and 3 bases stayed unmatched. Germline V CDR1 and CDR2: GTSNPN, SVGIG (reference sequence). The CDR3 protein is CAWSAQGWNTEAFF. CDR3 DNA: TGTGCCTGGAGTGCACAGGGGTGGAACACTGAAGCTTTCTTT.

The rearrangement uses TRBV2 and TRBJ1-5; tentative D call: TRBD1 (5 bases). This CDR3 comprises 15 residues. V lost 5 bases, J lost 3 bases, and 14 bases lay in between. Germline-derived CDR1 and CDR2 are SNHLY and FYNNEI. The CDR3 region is CASSPRDSHNQPQHF. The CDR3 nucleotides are TGTGCCAGCAGTCCCCGGGACTCTCACAATCAGCCCCAGCATTTT.

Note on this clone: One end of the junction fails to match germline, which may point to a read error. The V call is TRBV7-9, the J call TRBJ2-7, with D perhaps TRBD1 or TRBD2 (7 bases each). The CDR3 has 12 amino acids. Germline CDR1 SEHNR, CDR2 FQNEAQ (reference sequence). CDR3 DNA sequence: TGTGCCAGCAGCCCAGGGGGGGGCCCGACCCACTTC. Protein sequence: CASSPGGGPTHF.

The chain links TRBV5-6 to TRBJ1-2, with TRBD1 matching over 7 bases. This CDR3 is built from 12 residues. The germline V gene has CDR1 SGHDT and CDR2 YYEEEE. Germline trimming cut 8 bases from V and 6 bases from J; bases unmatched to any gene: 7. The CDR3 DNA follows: TGTGCCAGTGGCCAGGGGGTTAATGGCTACACCTTC. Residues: CASGQGVNGYTF.

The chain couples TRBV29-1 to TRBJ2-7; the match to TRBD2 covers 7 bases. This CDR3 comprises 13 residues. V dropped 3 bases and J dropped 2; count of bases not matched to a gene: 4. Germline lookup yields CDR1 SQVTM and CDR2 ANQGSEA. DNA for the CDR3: TGCAGCGTTGACGCTAGCGGACCCTACGAGCAGTACTTC. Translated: CSVDASGPYEQYF.

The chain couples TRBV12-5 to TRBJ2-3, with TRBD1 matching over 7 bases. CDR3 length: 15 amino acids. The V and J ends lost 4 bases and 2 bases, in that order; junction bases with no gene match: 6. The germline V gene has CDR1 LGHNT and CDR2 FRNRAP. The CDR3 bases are TGTGCTAGTGGTTCGACAGGGACCTTCACAGATACGCAGTATTTT. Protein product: CASGSTGTFTDTQYF.

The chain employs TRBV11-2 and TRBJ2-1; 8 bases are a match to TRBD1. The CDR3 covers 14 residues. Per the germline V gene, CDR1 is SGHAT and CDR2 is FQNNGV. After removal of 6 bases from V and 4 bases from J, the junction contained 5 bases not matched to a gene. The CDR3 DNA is TGTGCCAGCAGTCCGGGACAGGAATACAATGAGCAGTTCTTC. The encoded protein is CASSPGQEYNEQFF.

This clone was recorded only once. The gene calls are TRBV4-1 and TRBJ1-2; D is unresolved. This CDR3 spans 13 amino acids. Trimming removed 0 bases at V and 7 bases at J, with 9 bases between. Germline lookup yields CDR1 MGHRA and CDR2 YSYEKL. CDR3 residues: CASSQDLESGYTF. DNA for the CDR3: TGCGCCAGCAGCCAAGATTTAGAATCTGGCTACACCTTC.

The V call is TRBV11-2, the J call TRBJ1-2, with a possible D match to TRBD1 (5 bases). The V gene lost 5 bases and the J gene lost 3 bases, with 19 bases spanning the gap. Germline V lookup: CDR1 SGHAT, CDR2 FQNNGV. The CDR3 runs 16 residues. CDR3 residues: CASSPGRAGNDYGYTF. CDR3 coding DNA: TGTGCCAGCAGCCCAGGCAGGGCAGGGAATGACTATGGCTACACCTTC. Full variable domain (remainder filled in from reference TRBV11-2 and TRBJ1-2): EAGVAQSPRYKIIEKRQSVAFWCNPISGHATLYWYQQILGQGPKLLIQFQNNGVVDDSQLPKDRFSAERLKGVDSTLKIQPAKLEDSAVYLCASSPGRAGNDYGYTFGSGTRLTVV.

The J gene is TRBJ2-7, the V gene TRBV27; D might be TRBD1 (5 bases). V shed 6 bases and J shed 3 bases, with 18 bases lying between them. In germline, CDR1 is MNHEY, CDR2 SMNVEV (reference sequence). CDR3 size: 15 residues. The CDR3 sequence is CASRLTAGLIYEQYF. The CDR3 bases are TGTGCCAGCAGACTAACCGCAGGGCTGATCTACGAGCAGTACTTC.

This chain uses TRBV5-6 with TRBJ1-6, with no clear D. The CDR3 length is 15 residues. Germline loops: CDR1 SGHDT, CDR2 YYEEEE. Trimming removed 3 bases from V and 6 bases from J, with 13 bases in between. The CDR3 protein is CASSWMGFGNSPLHF. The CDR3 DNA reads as TGTGCCAGCAGCTGGATGGGATTCGGTAATTCACCCCTCCACTTT.

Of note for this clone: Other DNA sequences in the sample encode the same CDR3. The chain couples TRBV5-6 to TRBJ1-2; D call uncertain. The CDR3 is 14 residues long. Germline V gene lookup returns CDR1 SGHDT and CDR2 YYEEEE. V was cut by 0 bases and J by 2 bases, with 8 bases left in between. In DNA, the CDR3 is TGTGCCAGCAGCTTGGGGACGGACAACTATGGCTACACCTTC. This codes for CASSLGTDNYGYTF. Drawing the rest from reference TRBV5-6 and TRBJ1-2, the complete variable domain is DAGVTQSPTHLIKTRGQQVTLRCSPKSGHDTVSWYQQALGQGPQFIFQYYEEEERQRGNFPDRFSGHQFPNYSSELNVNALLLGDSALYLCASSLGTDNYGYTFGSGTRLTVV.

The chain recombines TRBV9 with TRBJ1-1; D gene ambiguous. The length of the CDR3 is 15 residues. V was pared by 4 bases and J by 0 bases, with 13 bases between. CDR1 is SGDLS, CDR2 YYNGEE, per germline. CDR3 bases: TGTGCCAGCAGCAACGTGCGGGTCATGAACACTGAAGCTTTCTTT. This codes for CASSNVRVMNTEAFF.

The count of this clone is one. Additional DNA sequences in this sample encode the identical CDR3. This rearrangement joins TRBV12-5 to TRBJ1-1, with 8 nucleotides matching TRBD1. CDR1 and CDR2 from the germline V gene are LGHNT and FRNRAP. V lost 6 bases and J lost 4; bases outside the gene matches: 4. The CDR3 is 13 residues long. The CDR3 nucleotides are TGTGCTAGTGGCCTGGACAGGGCCACTGAAGCTTTCTTT. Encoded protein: CASGLDRATEAFF. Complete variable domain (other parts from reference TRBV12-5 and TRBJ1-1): DARVTQTPRHKVTEMGQEVTMRCQPILGHNTVFWYRQTMMQGLELLAYFRNRAPLDDSGMPKDRFSAEMPDATLATLKIQPSEPRDSAVYFCASGLDRATEAFFGQGTRLTVV.

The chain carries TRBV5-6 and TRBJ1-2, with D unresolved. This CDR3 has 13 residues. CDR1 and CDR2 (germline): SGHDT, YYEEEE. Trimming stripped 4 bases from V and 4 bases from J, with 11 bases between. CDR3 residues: CASSGASIYGYTF. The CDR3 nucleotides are TGTGCCAGCAGCGGCGCATCTATCTATGGCTACACCTTC.

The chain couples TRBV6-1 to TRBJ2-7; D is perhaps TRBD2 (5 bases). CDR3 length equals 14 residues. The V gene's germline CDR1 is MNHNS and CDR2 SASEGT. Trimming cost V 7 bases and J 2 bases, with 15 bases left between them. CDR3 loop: CASKPAGMAYEQYF. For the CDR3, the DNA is TGTGCCAGCAAACCCGCCGGGATGGCCTACGAGCAGTACTTC.

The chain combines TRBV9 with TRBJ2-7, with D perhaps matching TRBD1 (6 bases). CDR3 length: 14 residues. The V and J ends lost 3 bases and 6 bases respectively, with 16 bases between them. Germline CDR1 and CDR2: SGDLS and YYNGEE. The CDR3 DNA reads TGTGCCAGCAGCGCACAGGGAAAGGTGGGCGAGCAGTACTTC. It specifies CASSAQGKVGEQYF. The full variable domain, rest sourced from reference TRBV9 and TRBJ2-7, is DSGVTQTPKHLITATGQRVTLRCSPRSGDLSVYWYQQSLDQGLQFLIQYYNGEERAKGNILERFSAQQFPDLHSELNLSSLELGDSALYFCASSAQGKVGEQYFGPGTRLTVT.

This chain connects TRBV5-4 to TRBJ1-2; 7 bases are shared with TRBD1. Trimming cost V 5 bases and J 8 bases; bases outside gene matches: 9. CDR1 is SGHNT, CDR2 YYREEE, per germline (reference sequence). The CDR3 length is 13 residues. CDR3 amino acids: CASSSTGPLGYTF. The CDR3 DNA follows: TGTGCCAGCAGTTCGACAGGGCCATTAGGCTACACCTTC. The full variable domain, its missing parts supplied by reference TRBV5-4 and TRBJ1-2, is ETGVTQSPTHLIKTRGQQVTLRCSSQSGHNTVSWYQQALGQGPQFIFQYYREEENGRGNFPPRFSGLQFPNYSSELNVNALELDDSALYLCASSSTGPLGYTFGSGTRLTVV.

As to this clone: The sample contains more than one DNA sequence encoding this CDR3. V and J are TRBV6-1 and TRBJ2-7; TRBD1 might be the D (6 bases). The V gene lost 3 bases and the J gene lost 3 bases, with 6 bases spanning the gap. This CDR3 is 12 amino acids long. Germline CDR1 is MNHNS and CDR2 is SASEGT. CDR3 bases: TGTGCCAGCAGTGACAGGGGCTACGAGCAGTACTTC. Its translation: CASSDRGYEQYF.

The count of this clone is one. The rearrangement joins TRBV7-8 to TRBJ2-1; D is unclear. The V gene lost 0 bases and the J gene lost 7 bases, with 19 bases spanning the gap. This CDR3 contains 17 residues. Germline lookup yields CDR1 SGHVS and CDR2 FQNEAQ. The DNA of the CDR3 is TGTGCCAGCAGCTTAGCGCCTGGGTTTAACCCCGGGAATGAGCAGTTCTTC. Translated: CASSLAPGFNPGNEQFF.

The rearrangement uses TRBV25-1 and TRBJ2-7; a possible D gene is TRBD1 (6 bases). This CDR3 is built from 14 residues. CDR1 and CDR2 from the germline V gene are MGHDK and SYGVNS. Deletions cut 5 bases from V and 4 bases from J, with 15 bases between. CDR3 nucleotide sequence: TGTGCCAGCAGTACTAGGTGGGGGACATACGAGCAGTACTTC. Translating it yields CASSTRWGTYEQYF.

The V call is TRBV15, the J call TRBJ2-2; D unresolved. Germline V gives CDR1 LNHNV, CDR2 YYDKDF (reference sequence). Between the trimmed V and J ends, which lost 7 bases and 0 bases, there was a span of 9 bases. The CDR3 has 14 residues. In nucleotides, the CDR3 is TGTGCCACCACAGAGCGAGCGAACACCGGGGAGCTGTTTTTT. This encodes CATTERANTGELFF.